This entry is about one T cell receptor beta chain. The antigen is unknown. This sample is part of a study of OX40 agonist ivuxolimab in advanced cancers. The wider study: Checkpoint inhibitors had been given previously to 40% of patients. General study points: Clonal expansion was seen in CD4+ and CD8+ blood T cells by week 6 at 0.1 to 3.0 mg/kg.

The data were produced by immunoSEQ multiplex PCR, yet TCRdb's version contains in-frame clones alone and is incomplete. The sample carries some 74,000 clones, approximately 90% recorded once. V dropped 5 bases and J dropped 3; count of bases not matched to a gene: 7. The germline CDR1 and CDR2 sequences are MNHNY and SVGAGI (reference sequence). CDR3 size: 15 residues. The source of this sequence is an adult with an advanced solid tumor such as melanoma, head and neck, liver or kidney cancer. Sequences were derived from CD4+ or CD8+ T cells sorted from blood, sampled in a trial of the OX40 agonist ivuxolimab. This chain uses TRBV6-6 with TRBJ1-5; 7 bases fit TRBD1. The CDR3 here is CASSLGTAINQPQHF. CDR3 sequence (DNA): TGTGCCAGCAGTCTCGGGACAGCCATCAATCAGCCCCAGCATTTT.